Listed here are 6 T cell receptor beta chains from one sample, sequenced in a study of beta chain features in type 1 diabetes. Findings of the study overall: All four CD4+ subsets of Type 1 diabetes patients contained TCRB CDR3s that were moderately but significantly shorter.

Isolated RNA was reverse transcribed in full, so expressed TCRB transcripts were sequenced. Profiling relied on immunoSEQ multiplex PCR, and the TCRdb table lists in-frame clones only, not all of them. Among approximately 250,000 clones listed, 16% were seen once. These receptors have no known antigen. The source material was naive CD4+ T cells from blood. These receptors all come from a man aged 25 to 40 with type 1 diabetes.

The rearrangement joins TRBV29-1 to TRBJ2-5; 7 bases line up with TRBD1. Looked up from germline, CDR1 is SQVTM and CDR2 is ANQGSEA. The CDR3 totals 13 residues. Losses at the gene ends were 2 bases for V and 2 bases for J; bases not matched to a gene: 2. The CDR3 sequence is CSVEPGQQETQYF. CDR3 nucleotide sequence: TGCAGCGTTGAACCGGGACAGCAAGAGACCCAGTACTTC.

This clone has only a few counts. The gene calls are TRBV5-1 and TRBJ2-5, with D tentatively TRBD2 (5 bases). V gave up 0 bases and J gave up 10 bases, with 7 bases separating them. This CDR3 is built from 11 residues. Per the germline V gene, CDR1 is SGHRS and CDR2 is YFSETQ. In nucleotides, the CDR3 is TGCGCCAGCAGCTTGGGAGGGATCCAGTACTTC. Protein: CASSLGGIQYF.

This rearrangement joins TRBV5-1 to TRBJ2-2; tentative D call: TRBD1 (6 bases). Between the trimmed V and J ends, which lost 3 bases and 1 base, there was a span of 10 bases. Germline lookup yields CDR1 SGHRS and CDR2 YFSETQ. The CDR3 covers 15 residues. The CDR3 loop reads CASSWATGNTGELFF. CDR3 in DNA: TGCGCCAGCAGCTGGGCGACAGGGAACACCGGGGAGCTGTTTTTT.

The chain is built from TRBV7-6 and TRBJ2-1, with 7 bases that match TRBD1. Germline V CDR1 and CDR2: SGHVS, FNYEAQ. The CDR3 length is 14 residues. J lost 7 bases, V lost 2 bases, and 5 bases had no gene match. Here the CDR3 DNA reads TGTGCCAGCAGCTTAATGACAGGGTGGAATGAGCAGTTCTTC. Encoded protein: CASSLMTGWNEQFF.

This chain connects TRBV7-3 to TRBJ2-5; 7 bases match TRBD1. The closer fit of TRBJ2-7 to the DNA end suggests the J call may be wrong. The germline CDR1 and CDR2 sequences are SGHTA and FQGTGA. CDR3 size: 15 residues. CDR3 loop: CASSPSGTVPYEQYF. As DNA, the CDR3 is TGTGCCAGCAGTCCTTCCGGGACAGTACCCTACGAGCAGTACTTC.

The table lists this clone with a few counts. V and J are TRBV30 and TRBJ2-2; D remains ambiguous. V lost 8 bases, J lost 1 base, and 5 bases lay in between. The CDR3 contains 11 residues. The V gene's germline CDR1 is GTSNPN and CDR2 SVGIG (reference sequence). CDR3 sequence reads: CAGMNTGELFF. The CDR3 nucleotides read TGTGCCGGCATGAACACCGGGGAGCTGTTTTTT.